The 24 T cell receptor beta chains presented below share a single source sample, sequenced in a study of shared clonotypes between healthy human individuals. Profiling relied on immunoSEQ multiplex PCR, and the TCRdb table lists in-frame clones only, not all of them. The table lists about 2 million clones, 95% of them singletons. Source material: naive CD4+ T cells sorted from blood. Subset specified: CD45RA+ positively selected. These receptors all come from a man younger than 35 in good health.

V and J are TRBV7-8 and TRBJ2-1; 8 bases are shared with TRBD1. CDR1 SGHVS and CDR2 FQNEAQ come from the germline V gene. Germline trimming cut 5 bases from V and 9 bases from J; bases unmatched to any gene: 15. The CDR3 runs 16 residues. The CDR3 sequence: CASSPAVWTGIFEQFF. The CDR3 coding sequence is TGTGCCAGCAGCCCCGCGGTCTGGACAGGGATTTTTGAGCAGTTCTTC.

The chain recombines TRBV6-5 with TRBJ1-2; D is unresolved. The germline V and J ends were trimmed by 5 bases and 0 bases, with 7 bases remaining between them. CDR1 MNHEY and CDR2 SVGAGI come from the germline V gene. The length of the CDR3 is 13 residues. CDR3 DNA sequence: TGTGCCAGCAGTATCTTTTCTAACTATGGCTACACCTTC. Its translation: CASSIFSNYGYTF.

This clone was detected only once. V gene TRBV5-1 combines with J gene TRBJ1-3, with 10 positions matching TRBD1. The trim removed 4 bases at V and 4 bases at J, leaving 5 bases unmatched. CDR3 size: 15 residues. Germline V lookup: CDR1 SGHRS, CDR2 YFSETQ. CDR3 residues: CASSRGQGSGNTIYF. CDR3 in DNA: TGCGCCAGCAGCCGGGGACAGGGGTCCGGAAACACCATATATTTT.

On this clone: The same CDR3 arises from other DNA sequences in this sample as well. The CDR3 region has the DNA TGCGCCAGCAGCCAAGGAGACAGGGTTCAGCCCCAGCATTTT. It is translated as CASSQGDRVQPQHF. The V call is TRBV4-1, the J call TRBJ1-5; 7 positions agree with TRBD1. There are 14 residues in the CDR3. Germline V gene lookup returns CDR1 MGHRA and CDR2 YSYEKL. V dropped 1 base and J dropped 6; count of bases not matched to a gene: 3.

This chain links TRBV6-5 with TRBJ1-1; TRBD1 might be the D (6 bases). Germline V gives CDR1 MNHEY, CDR2 SVGAGI. This CDR3 is 14 amino acids long. V dropped 5 bases and J dropped 0 bases, with 10 bases sitting between them. The CDR3 protein is CASSSRGMNTEAFF. Here the CDR3 DNA reads TGTGCCAGCAGTAGCAGGGGTATGAACACTGAAGCTTTCTTT.

The rearrangement uses TRBV7-9 and TRBJ1-1; TRBD1 agrees at 7 bases. Germline assignment: CDR1 SEHNR and CDR2 FQNEAQ (reference sequence). With 3 bases clipped from V and 5 bases from J, the junction kept 6 bases outside the gene matches. The CDR3 length is 14 residues. The CDR3 region is CASSFPGGRTEAFF. The CDR3 DNA is TGTGCCAGCAGCTTTCCAGGGGGTCGGACTGAAGCTTTCTTT.

V is TRBV10-1 and J is TRBJ2-1; TRBD1 aligns across 9 bases. CDR3 length: 15 amino acids. The V and J ends lost 2 bases and 4 bases, in that order; junction bases with no gene match: 3. Per the germline V gene, CDR1 is WNHNN and CDR2 is SYGVQD (reference sequence). The CDR3 DNA sequence: TGCGCCAGCAGTGAGAGGACAGGGGCATACAATGAGCAGTTCTTC. Protein product: CASSERTGAYNEQFF.

The sample holds one count of this clone. As the CDR3 is not closed by the conserved phenylalanine or tryptophan, this likely results from a read error. It is unclear where the CDR3 begins or ends on the DNA, so no DNA is shown, and the CDR3 is as TCRdb lists it. The V call is TRBV6-6, the J call TRBJ2-4; the DNA was not compared with TRBD1, the D call given in the table. The CDR3 adds up to 11 amino acids, both ends counted. Germline-derived CDR1 and CDR2 are MNHNY and SVGAGI (reference sequence). Here the CDR3 reads CASSQGQGRGV.

This clone was seen a single time. The V and J genes are TRBV7-8 and TRBJ2-3; D gene ambiguous. From germline, CDR1 is SGHVS and CDR2 FQNEAQ. This CDR3 has 17 residues. V was shortened by 5 bases and J by 2 bases, with 20 bases between the two germline ends. Written as DNA, the CDR3 is TGTGCCAGCAGCCTCGGTACCTTGAGACCCAACACAGATACGCAGTATTTT. Protein sequence: CASSLGTLRPNTDTQYF.

This CDR3 is CASSPLGGSVYEQYF. The CDR3 DNA reads TGTGCCAGCAGTCCCCTCGGGGGGTCTGTCTACGAGCAGTACTTC. The V gene is TRBV6-6, the J gene TRBJ2-7, with TRBD2 matching over 7 bases. CDR3 length: 15 residues. V trimming: 5 bases; J trimming: 3 bases; junction bases outside the gene matches: 10. The V gene's germline CDR1 is MNHNY and CDR2 SVGAGI (reference sequence).

The gene calls are TRBV5-1 and TRBJ2-3, with 8 bases identical to TRBD1. This CDR3 has 15 residues. CDR1 is SGHRS and CDR2 is YFSETQ in the germline V gene. The ends lost 6 bases at V and 5 bases at J; junction bases unmatched: 11. CDR3 DNA sequence: TGCGCCAGCACCTTCGGATCAGGGGGCCAAGATACGCAGTATTTT. Translated: CASTFGSGGQDTQYF.

The V gene is TRBV7-6, the J gene TRBJ2-2; no clear D gene. This CDR3 is built from 12 residues. The germline V gene encodes CDR1 SGHVS and CDR2 FNYEAQ. Trimming pared 5 bases from V and 6 bases from J, leaving 7 bases between. CDR3 residues: CASSPTAGELFF. CDR3 DNA sequence: TGTGCCAGCAGCCCTACTGCCGGGGAGCTGTTTTTT.

The J gene is TRBJ1-4, the V gene TRBV5-4; D unclear. CDR1 and CDR2 (germline): SGHNT, YYREEE (reference sequence). This CDR3 has 13 residues. Trimming cost V 4 bases and J 9 bases, with 13 bases left between them. The CDR3 sequence is CASSPRMTQKLFF. As DNA, the CDR3 is TGTGCCAGCAGCCCTCGGATGACACAAAAACTGTTTTTT.

This clone showed up just a few times. The chain couples TRBV6-5 to TRBJ1-6; D not certain. This CDR3 is built from 12 residues. The V end was cut by 6 bases, the J end by 14 bases, with 14 bases between. Looked up from germline, CDR1 is MNHEY and CDR2 is SVGAGI. As DNA, the CDR3 is TGTGCCAGCAGCGATCCCCAGTTCTCCCTCCACTTT. Amino acids: CASSDPQFSLHF.

This rearrangement joins TRBV25-1 to TRBJ1-3; D unresolved. The V end lost 1 base, the J end lost 4 bases, and 11 bases lay between the germline ends. This CDR3 is 15 amino acids long. The germline V gene has CDR1 MGHDK and CDR2 SYGVNS. The CDR3 region is CASSEFGEAGNTIYF. CDR3 coding DNA: TGTGCCAGCAGTGAATTCGGGGAGGCGGGAAACACCATATATTTT.

The V and J genes are TRBV6-6 and TRBJ2-3; 9 bases are shared with TRBD2. V shed 6 bases and J 0 bases; nucleotides not matched to a gene: 7. This CDR3 contains 16 residues. From germline, CDR1 is MNHNY and CDR2 SVGAGI (reference sequence). CDR3 residues: CASRHDTSGSTDTQYF. The CDR3 nucleotides read TGTGCCAGCAGGCACGACACTAGCGGGAGCACAGATACGCAGTATTTT.

This chain joins TRBV7-8 and TRBJ2-2; D gene unclear. There are 15 residues in the CDR3. Trimming shortened V by 3 bases and J by 2 bases, and 10 bases separated the two germline ends. The germline V gene has CDR1 SGHVS and CDR2 FQNEAQ. The CDR3 DNA follows: TGTGCCAGCAGCTTCGCAGTTCTAAACACCGGGGAGCTGTTTTTT. It yields the protein CASSFAVLNTGELFF.

The chain links TRBV19 to TRBJ2-7, with 9 bases matching TRBD1. J gave up 4 bases and V 6 bases, and 10 bases lay outside the gene matches. Germline V CDR1 and CDR2: LNHDA, SQIVND (reference sequence). The CDR3 has 15 amino acids. The CDR3 nucleotides are TGTGCCAGTAGCAACCAAGCCGGGACAGGGTACGAGCAGTACTTC. As protein: CASSNQAGTGYEQYF.

This clone has just one count. The chain links TRBV5-1 to TRBJ2-2, with 13 bases aligning to TRBD2. V was clipped by 4 bases and J by 7 bases; unmatched bases: 4. Germline V gene sequence: CDR1 SGHRS, CDR2 YFSETQ. The CDR3 is 15 amino acids. Written as DNA, the CDR3 is TGCGCCAGCAGCCGGACTAGCGGGAGTATCGGGGAGCTGTTTTTT. It codes for CASSRTSGSIGELFF.

The chain has TRBV11-3 and TRBJ2-7, with no clear D. The length of the CDR3 is 15 residues. Per the germline V gene, CDR1 is SGHNT and CDR2 is YENEEA. Trimming pared 2 bases from V and 4 bases from J, leaving 15 bases between. DNA for the CDR3: TGTGCCAGCAGCTTATCCGGTTCAGACGGATACGAGCAGTACTTC. This gives the protein CASSLSGSDGYEQYF.

V and J are TRBV5-1 and TRBJ1-1; D is perhaps TRBD1 (6 bases). Trimming stripped 4 bases from V and 1 base from J, with 17 bases between. CDR3 size: 16 residues. The V gene's germline CDR1 is SGHRS and CDR2 YFSETQ. CDR3 DNA: TGCGCCAGCAGCACGGGACACCGCCAAAAGAACACTGAAGCTTTCTTT. Residues: CASSTGHRQKNTEAFF.

The rearrangement links TRBV25-1 to TRBJ1-5; D is ambiguous. V gave up 7 bases and J gave up 2 bases, with 6 bases separating them. CDR3 length: 12 residues. Germline V gene lookup returns CDR1 MGHDK and CDR2 SYGVNS. The CDR3 DNA follows: TGTGCCAGCAACTGGGGCAATCAGCCCCAGCATTTT. Protein sequence: CASNWGNQPQHF.

Regarding this clone: Other DNA sequences in the sample encode the same CDR3. The V call is TRBV10-3, the J call TRBJ1-1; 9 bases agree with TRBD1. Germline CDR1 and CDR2: ENHRY and SYGVKD. The V segment lost 6 bases and the J segment 4 bases; nucleotides outside the gene matches: 3. The CDR3 is 13 amino acids. The CDR3 coding sequence is TGTGCCATCAGAGGGGACAGGGTCACTGAAGCTTTCTTT. This translates into CAIRGDRVTEAFF.

Remarks on this clone: The same CDR3 is also encoded by other DNA sequences in this sample. The CDR3 is CASSGTSGIYEQYF. The CDR3 DNA follows: TGTGCCAGCAGTGGGACTAGCGGGATTTACGAGCAGTACTTC. The genes are TRBV2 and TRBJ2-7, with 12 nucleotides matching TRBD2. V was pared by 4 bases and J by 4 bases, with 2 bases of the junction left unmatched. Germline V gene lookup returns CDR1 SNHLY and CDR2 FYNNEI. The CDR3 extends over 14 amino acids. Using reference TRBV2 and TRBJ2-7 for the parts outside the CDR3, the full variable domain is EPEVTQTPSHQVTQMGQEVILRCVPISNHLYFYWYRQILGQKVEFLVSFYNNEISEKSEIFDDQFSVERPDGSNFTLKIRSTKLEDSAMYFCASSGTSGIYEQYFGPGTRLTVT.